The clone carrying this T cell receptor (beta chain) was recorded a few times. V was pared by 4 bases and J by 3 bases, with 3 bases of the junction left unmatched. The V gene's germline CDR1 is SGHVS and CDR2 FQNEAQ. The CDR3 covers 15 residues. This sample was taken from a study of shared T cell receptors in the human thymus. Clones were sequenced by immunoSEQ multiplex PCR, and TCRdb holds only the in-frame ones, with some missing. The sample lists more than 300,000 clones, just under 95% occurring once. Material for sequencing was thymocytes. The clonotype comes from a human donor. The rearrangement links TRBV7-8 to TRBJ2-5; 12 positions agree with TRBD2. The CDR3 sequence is CASSSGLAGKETQYF. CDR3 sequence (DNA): TGTGCCAGCAGCTCCGGACTAGCGGGGAAAGAGACCCAGTACTTC.